One sample yielded the 10 T cell receptor beta chains listed below, sequenced in a study of regulatory T cells in long-lasting Graves disease. Building of the TCR beta libraries involved iRepertoire HTBI primers and Arm-PCR of CDR3 regions. TCRdb recomputed calls from the multiplex PCR reads with MiXCR, one row per CDR3 protein. Here the sample spans about 440,000 distinct CDR3 sequences, around 17% being singletons. Specified time point: newly diagnosed GD, antithyroid drugs for less than 3 months. Scientists built the TCR library using RNA that was extracted from PBMCs. The sample was also linked to a second study, of T cells in Graves' hyperthyroidism and ophthalmopathy.

This specimen consisted of peripheral blood mononuclear cells (PBMCs), obtained at new diagnosis, from a patient treated with antithyroid drugs. The receptors were gathered from a woman aged 25 to 39 with Graves disease.

The gene calls are TRBV12-3 or TRBV12-4 and TRBJ2-1; D not resolved. With 10 bases removed from V and 3 bases from J, the gap between germline ends came to 10 bases. This CDR3 comprises 12 residues. The CDR3 sequence: CATSRNYNEQFF. DNA of the CDR3: TGTGCCACCAGCAGAAACTACAATGAGCAGTTCTTC.

This clonotype was detected ten times or more. The CDR3 DNA sequence: TGTGCCAGCTCAGGAGGAAGCGGTAATGAAAAACTGTTTTTT. Translation gives CASSGGSGNEKLFF. The chain has TRBV18 and TRBJ1-4; D uncertain. V was trimmed by 5 bases and J by 4 bases, leaving 11 bases between them. Germline loops: CDR1 KGHSH, CDR2 LQKENI. The CDR3 contains 14 residues.

This clonotype was recorded a few times. The genes are TRBV5-1 and TRBJ2-3; D is unclear. This CDR3 region has 16 residues. Per the germline V gene, CDR1 is SGHRS and CDR2 is YFSETQ. Trimming stripped 4 bases from V and 5 bases from J, with 20 bases between. Written as DNA, the CDR3 is TGCGCCAGCAGCGATAACGGCCCCCCCGCCAAAGATACGCAGTATTTT. It is translated as CASSDNGPPAKDTQYF.

This clonotype appeared a few times. CDR3 in amino acids: CAISTPSKGTGELFF. Here the CDR3 DNA reads TGTGCCATCAGTACACCATCGAAGGGGACCGGGGAGCTGTTTTTT. This chain connects TRBV10-3 to TRBJ2-2; maybe TRBD1 (5 bases). V was pared by 5 bases and J by 5 bases, with 15 bases between. CDR1 is ENHRY, CDR2 SYGVKD, per germline. CDR3 size: 15 residues.

This clonotype has ten or more counts. This chain links TRBV7-8 with TRBJ2-5; D unclear. Germline values: CDR1 SGHVS, CDR2 FQNEAQ. Trimming removed 5 bases at V and 4 bases at J, with 11 bases between. This CDR3 region has 13 residues. The CDR3 here is CASSRYKGETQYF. The CDR3, as DNA: TGTGCCAGCAGCCGATATAAGGGAGAGACCCAGTACTTC.

Ten or more counts support this clonotype. The genes are TRBV11-2 and TRBJ2-3; D unresolved. Trimming took off 0 bases at V and 2 bases at J, with 12 bases between the two ends. CDR3 length equals 16 residues. Per the germline V gene, CDR1 is SGHAT and CDR2 is FQNNGV. Here the CDR3 DNA reads TGTGCCAGCAGCTTAGATCAGCCCAGAGTCACAGATACGCAGTATTTT. Residues: CASSLDQPRVTDTQYF.

The rearrangement joins TRBV29-1 to TRBJ1-3; perhaps TRBD1 as D (5 bases). This CDR3 has 12 residues. Germline CDR1 reads SQVTM; CDR2 reads ANQGSEA. V lost 1 base and J lost 14, with 15 bases in between. The CDR3 reads CSVEVLTGGLYF. The DNA of the CDR3 is TGCAGCGTTGAAGTTCTCACAGGAGGTCTATATTTT. Based on the CDR3 plus reference TRBV29-1 and TRBJ1-3, the full variable domain is SAVISQKPSRDICQRGTSLTIQCQVDSQVTMMFWYRQQPGQSLTLIATANQGSEATYESGFVIDKFPISRPNLTFSTLTVSNMSPEDSSIYLCSVEVLTGGLYFGEGSWLTVV.

This clonotype was seen at least ten times. The chain combines TRBV28 with TRBJ2-1, with D tentatively TRBD2 (5 bases). The length of the CDR3 is 16 residues. Germline values: CDR1 MDHEN, CDR2 SYDVKM. The V end lost 7 bases, the J end lost 3 bases, and 19 bases lay between the germline ends. CDR3 coding DNA: TGTGCCAGCAATATGCCCGGGGAACACGGCTACAATGAGCAGTTCTTC. It translates to CASNMPGEHGYNEQFF. The full variable domain, its missing parts supplied by reference TRBV28 and TRBJ2-1, is DVKVTQSSRYLVKRTGEKVFLECVQDMDHENMFWYRQDPGLGLRLIYFSYDVKMKEKGDIPEGYSVSREKKERFSLILESASTNQTSMYLCASNMPGEHGYNEQFFGPGTRLTVL.

A note on this clonotype: Because it lacks the conserved phenylalanine or tryptophan at the end, this CDR3 is likely a read error. The rearrangement joins TRBV10-3 to TRBJ1-1, with D unresolved. The germline V gene has CDR1 ENHRY and CDR2 SYGVKD. The CDR3 runs 13 residues. V lost 6 bases, J lost 2 bases, and 10 bases lay in between. As DNA, the CDR3 is TGTGCCATCAGAGCTGACAAAAACACTGAAGCTTTCTCT. Translation: CAIRADKNTEAFS.

The chain recombines TRBV29-1 with TRBJ2-2; D gene uncertain. This CDR3 contains 14 residues. Germline loops: CDR1 SQVTM, CDR2 ANQGSEA. The V gene lost 3 bases and the J gene lost 5 bases, with 13 bases spanning the gap. The CDR3 nucleotides read TGCAGCGTTGAGGCGCTATTGGGGACCGGGGAGCTGTTTTTT. Its protein product is CSVEALLGTGELFF.